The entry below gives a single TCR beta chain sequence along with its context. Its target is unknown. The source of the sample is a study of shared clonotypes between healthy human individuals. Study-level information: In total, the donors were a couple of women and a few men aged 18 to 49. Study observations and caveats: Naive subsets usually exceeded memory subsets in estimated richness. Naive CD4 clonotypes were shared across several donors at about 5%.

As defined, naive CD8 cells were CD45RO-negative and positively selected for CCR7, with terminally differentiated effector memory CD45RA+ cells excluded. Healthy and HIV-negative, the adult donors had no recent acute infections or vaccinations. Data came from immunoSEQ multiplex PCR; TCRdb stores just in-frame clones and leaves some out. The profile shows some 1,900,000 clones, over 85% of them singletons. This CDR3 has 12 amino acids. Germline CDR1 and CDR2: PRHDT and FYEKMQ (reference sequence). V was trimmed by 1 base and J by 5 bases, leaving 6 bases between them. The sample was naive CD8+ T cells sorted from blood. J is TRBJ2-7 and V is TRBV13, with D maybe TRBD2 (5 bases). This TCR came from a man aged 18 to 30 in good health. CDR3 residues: CASSLASNEQYF. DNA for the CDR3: TGTGCCAGCAGCTTAGCTAGCAACGAGCAGTACTTC.